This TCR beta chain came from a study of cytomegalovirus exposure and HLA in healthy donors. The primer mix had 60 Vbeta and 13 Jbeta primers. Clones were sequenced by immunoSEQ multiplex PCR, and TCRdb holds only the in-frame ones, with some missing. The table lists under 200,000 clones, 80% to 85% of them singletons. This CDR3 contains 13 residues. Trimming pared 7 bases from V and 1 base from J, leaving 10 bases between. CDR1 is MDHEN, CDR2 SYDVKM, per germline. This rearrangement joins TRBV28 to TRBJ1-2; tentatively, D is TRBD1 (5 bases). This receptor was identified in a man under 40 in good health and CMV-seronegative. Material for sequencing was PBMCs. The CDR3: CASTLQVNYGYTF. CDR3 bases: TGTGCCAGCACCCTACAGGTTAACTATGGCTACACCTTC.